These T cell receptor beta chains were read from a single sample in a study of blood T cells in healthy people across ages. TCRdb itself ran the 5' RACE reads through MiXCR, one entry per CDR3 protein. The table shows approximately 850,000 distinct CDR3 sequences, with around 45% occurring only once. The sample comprised blood. The receptors shown here come from a man aged 55 to 70 in good health. The CDR3 runs from the conserved cysteine through the conserved F or W. D genes are given only for firm matches. Not all rows give a size; the values are once, few, many and, for expanded clones, a class.

j_gene	v_gene	abundance	d_gene	CDR3aa	CDR3nt
TRBJ1-2	TRBV28	few	.	CASARYGYTF	TGTGCCAGCGCGCGATATGGCTACACCTTC
TRBJ2-7	TRBV6-1	.	.	CASSEWGTYEQYF	TGTGCCAGCAGTGAATGGGGGACCTACGAGCAGTACTTC
TRBJ2-1	TRBV4-3	.	TRBD1	CASSQDQGAINEQFF	TGCGCCAGCAGCCAAGATCAGGGGGCAATAAATGAGCAGTTCTTC
TRBJ1-2	TRBV20-1	.	.	CSARDLAGTRGYTF	TGCAGTGCTAGAGATCTCGCCGGGACCCGTGGCTACACCTTC
TRBJ2-3	TRBV9	.	TRBD2	CASSVEGGLASFWSTQYF	TGTGCCAGCAGCGTAGAGGGGGGACTAGCGTCATTCTGGAGTACGCAGTATTTT
TRBJ1-2	TRBV6-2/TRBV6-3	.	.	CAGTITATLPYGYTF	TGTGCCGGCACCATAACGGCTACATTACCCTATGGCTACACCTTC
TRBJ1-5	TRBV6-5	.	TRBD1	CASRLQGAGQPQHF	TGTGCCAGCAGATTACAGGGGGCTGGGCAGCCCCAGCATTTT
TRBJ2-3	TRBV20-1	.	.	CSARDPYPDTQYF	TGCAGTGCACGGGACCCCTATCCAGATACGCAGTATTTT
TRBJ1-2	TRBV28	few	TRBD1	CASSLSTTQGTYGYTF	TGTGCCAGCAGTTTATCTACCACACAGGGGACCTATGGCTACACCTTC
TRBJ1-5	TRBV12-3/TRBV12-4	.	.	CASTKRGVEQPQHF	TGTGCCAGCACTAAACGAGGGGTCGAACAGCCCCAGCATTTT
TRBJ2-1	TRBV19	few	.	CASRGPGYNEQFF	TGTGCCAGCCGGGGGCCAGGGTACAATGAGCAGTTCTTC
TRBJ2-5	TRBV20-1	few	.	CSARDWGAGETQYF	TGCAGTGCTAGAGATTGGGGGGCTGGGGAGACCCAGTACTTC
TRBJ2-7	TRBV20-1	.	.	CSAIVWTVGNEQYF	TGCAGTGCTATAGTCTGGACGGTTGGGAATGAGCAGTACTTC